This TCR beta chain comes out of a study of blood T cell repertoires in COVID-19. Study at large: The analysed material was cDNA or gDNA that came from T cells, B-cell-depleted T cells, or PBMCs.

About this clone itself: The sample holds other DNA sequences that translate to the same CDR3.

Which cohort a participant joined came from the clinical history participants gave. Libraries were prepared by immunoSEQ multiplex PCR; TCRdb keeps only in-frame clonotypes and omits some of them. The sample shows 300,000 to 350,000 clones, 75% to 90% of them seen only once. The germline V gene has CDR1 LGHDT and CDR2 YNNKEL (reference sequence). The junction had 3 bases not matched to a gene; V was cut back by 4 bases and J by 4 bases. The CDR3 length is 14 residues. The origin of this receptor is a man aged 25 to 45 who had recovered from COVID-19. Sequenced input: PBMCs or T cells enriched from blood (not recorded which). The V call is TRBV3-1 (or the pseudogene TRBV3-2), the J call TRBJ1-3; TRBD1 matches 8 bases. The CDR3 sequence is CASSPRDRGNTIYF. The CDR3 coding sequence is TGTGCCAGCAGCCCTCGGGACAGGGGAAACACCATATATTTT.